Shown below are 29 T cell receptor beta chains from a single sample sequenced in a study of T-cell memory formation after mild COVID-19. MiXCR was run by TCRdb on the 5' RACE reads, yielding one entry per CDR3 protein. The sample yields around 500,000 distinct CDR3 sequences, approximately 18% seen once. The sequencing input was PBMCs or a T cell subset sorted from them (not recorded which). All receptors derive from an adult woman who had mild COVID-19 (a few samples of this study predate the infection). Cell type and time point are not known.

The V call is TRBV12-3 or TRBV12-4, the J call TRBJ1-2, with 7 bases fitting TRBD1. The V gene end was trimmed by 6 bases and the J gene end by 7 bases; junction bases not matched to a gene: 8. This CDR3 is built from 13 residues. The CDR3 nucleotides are TGTGCCAGCAGCCCCGACAGGGAGGCTGGCTACACCTTC. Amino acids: CASSPDREAGYTF.

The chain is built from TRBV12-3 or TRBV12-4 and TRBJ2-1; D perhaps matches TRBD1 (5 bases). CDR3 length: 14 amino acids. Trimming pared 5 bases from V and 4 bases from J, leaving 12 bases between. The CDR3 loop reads CASSVTTGYNEQFF. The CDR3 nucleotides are TGTGCCAGCAGTGTAACAACAGGTTACAATGAGCAGTTCTTC.

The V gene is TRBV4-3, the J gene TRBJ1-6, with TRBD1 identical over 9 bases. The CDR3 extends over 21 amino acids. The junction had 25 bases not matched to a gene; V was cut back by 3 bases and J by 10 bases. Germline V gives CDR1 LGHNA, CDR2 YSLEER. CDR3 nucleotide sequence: TGCGCCAGCAGCCATCACTGGGGCGGGGACAGGGAATTGTCGATCCCCTCACCCCTCCACTTT. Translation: CASSHHWGGDRELSIPSPLHF.

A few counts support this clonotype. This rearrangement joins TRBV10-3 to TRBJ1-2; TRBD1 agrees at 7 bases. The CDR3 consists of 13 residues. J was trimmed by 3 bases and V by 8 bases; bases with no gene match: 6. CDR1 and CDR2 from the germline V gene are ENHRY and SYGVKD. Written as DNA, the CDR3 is TGTGCCATCGGGGCAGGGACAGACTATGGCTACACCTTC. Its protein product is CAIGAGTDYGYTF.

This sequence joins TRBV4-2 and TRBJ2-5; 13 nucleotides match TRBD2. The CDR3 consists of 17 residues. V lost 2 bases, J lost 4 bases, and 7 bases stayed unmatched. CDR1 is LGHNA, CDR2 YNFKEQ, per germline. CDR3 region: CASSQQLAGGGRETQYF. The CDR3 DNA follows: TGTGCCAGCAGCCAACAACTAGCGGGAGGGGGAAGAGAGACCCAGTACTTC.

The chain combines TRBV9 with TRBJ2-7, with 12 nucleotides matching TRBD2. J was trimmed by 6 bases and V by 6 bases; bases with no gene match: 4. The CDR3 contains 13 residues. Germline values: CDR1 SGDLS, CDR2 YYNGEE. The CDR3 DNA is TGTGCCAGCACCAGGGGACTAGCGGGCGAGCAGTACTTC. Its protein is CASTRGLAGEQYF.

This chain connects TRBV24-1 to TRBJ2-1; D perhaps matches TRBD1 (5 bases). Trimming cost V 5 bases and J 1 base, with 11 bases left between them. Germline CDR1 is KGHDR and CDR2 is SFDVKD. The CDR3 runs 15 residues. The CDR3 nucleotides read TGTGCCACCAGTGCCACAAGGGGTTCCTACAATGAGCAGTTCTTC. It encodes CATSATRGSYNEQFF.

CDR3 DNA: TGCGCCAGCAGCCAAGATCGAGCAGGACGAAGCTACACCTTC. Its translation is CASSQDRAGRSYTF. The chain employs TRBV4-1 and TRBJ1-2; D call uncertain. Germline V gene lookup returns CDR1 MGHRA and CDR2 YSYEKL. The CDR3 covers 14 residues. The ends were cut back, 0 bases at V and 9 bases at J, with 14 bases in the middle.

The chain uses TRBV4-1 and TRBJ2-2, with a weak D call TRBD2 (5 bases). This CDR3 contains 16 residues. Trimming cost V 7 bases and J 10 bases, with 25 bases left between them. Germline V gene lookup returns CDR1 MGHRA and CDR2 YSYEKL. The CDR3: CASTRMEVPSLEELFF. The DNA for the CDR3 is TGCGCCAGCACCCGGATGGAGGTCCCCAGCCTGGAGGAGCTGTTTTTT.

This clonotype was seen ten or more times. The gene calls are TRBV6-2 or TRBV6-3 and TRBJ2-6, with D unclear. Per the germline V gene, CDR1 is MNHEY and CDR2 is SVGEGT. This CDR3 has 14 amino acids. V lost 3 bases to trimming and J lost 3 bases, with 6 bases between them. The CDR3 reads CASSYVSGANVLTF. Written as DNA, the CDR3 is TGTGCCAGCAGTTATGTGAGTGGGGCCAACGTCCTGACTTTC.

The CDR3 DNA is TGCAGTGCTAGGGACACCAATAATTCACCCCTCCACTTT. Amino acid sequence: CSARDTNNSPLHF. This chain joins TRBV20-1 and TRBJ1-6; D is possibly TRBD1 (5 bases). This CDR3 region has 13 residues. Trimming cost V 3 bases and J 5 bases, with 8 bases left between them. Germline V gives CDR1 DFQATT, CDR2 SNEGSKA (reference sequence).

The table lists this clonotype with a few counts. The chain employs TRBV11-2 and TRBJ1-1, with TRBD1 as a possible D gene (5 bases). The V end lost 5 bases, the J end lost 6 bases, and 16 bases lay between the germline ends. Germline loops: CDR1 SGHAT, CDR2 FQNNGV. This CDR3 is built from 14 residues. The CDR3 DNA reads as TGTGCCAGCAGCCTCAAGGGCAGGGAGTCTGAAGCTTTCTTT. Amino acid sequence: CASSLKGRESEAFF.

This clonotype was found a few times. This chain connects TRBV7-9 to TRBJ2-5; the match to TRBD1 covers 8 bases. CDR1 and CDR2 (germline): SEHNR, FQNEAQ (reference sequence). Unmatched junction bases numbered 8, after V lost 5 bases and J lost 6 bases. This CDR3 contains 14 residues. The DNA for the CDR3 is TGTGCCAGCAGCCCTGGGACAGGTAGTAAGACCCAGTACTTC. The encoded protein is CASSPGTGSKTQYF.

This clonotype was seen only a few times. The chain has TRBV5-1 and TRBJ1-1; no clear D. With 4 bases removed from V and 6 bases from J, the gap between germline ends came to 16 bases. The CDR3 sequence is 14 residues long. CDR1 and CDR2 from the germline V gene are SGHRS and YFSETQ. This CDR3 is CASSTGRSKAEAFF. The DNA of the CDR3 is TGCGCCAGCAGCACCGGACGGAGTAAGGCTGAAGCTTTCTTT.

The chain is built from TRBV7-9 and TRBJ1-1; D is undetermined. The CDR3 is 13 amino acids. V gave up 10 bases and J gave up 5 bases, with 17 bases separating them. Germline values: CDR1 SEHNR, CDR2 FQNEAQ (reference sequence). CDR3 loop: CATARARGTEAFF. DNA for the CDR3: TGTGCCACTGCCCGGGCTCGAGGGACTGAAGCTTTCTTT.

DNA for the CDR3: TGCAGTGCTAGAGATATGGTACGGGATAGCTACGAGCAGTACTTC. Translating it yields CSARDMVRDSYEQYF. The J gene is TRBJ2-7, the V gene TRBV20-1, with D perhaps TRBD2 (5 bases). The CDR3 is 15 amino acids. Trimming cost V 0 bases and J 3 bases, with 15 bases left between them. Germline CDR1 is DFQATT and CDR2 is SNEGSKA (reference sequence).

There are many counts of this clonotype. In DNA, the CDR3 is TGTGCCAGCAGCTTAACAATCACAGATACGCAGTATTTT. The encoded protein is CASSLTITDTQYF. This sequence joins TRBV7-3 and TRBJ2-3, with D unclear. V was shortened by 0 bases and J by 2 bases, with 3 bases between the two germline ends. The germline V gene encodes CDR1 SGHTA and CDR2 FQGTGA. The CDR3 extends over 13 amino acids.

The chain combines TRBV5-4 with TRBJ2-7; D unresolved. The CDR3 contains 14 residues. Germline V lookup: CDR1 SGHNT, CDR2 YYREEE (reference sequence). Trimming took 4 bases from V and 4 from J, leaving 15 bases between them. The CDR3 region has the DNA TGTGCCAGCAGCATTCAAAACGGCCCTTACGAGCAGTACTTC. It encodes CASSIQNGPYEQYF.

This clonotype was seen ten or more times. The CDR3: CASSGGPYNEQFF. The CDR3, as DNA: TGTGCCAGCAGCGGCGGGCCTTACAATGAGCAGTTCTTC. The rearrangement uses TRBV9 and TRBJ2-1, with D maybe TRBD2 (5 bases). The CDR3 runs 13 residues. The germline gives CDR1 SGDLS, CDR2 YYNGEE. The V and J ends lost 3 bases and 4 bases respectively, with 8 bases between them.

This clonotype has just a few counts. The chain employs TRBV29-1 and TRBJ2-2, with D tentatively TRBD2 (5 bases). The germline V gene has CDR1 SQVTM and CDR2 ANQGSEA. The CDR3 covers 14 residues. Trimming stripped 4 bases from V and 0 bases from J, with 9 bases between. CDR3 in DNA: TGCAGCGTTGGGCGGGTCGCGAACACCGGGGAGCTGTTTTTT. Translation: CSVGRVANTGELFF.

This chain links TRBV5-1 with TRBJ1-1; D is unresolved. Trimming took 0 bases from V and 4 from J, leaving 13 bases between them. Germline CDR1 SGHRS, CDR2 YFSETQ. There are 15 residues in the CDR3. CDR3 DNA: TGCGCCAGCAGCTTGGCGTCGTTTGCTTTCACTGAAGCTTTCTTT. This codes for CASSLASFAFTEAFF.

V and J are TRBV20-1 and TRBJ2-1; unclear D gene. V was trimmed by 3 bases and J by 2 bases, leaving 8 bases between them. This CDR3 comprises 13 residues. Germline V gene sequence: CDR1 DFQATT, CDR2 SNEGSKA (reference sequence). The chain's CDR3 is CSARGFAYNEQFF. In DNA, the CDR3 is TGCAGTGCTAGGGGGTTTGCCTACAATGAGCAGTTCTTC.

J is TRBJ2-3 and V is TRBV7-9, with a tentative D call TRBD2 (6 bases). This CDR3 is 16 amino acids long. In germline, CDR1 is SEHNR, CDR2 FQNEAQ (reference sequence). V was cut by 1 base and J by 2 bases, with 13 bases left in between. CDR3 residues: CASSLGAGGNTDTQYF. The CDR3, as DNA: TGTGCCAGCAGCTTAGGGGCTGGAGGGAACACAGATACGCAGTATTTT.

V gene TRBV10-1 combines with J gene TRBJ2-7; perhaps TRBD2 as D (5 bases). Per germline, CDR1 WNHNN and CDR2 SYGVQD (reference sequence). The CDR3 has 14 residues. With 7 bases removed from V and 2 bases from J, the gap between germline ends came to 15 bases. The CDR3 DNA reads TGCGCCAGCACTAATCGGGGTACCCCCTACGAGCAGTACTTC. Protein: CASTNRGTPYEQYF.

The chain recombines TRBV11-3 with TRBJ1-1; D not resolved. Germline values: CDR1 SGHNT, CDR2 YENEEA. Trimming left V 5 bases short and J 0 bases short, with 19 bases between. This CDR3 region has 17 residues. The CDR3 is CASSPEISGWVNTEAFF. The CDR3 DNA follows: TGTGCCAGCAGCCCGGAGATTTCCGGGTGGGTGAACACTGAAGCTTTCTTT. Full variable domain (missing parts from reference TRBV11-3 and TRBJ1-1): EAGVVQSPRYKIIEKKQPVAFWCNPISGHNTLYWYLQNLGQGPELLIRYENEEAVDDSQLPKDRFSAERLKGVDSTLKIQPAELGDSAVYLCASSPEISGWVNTEAFFGQGTRLTVV.

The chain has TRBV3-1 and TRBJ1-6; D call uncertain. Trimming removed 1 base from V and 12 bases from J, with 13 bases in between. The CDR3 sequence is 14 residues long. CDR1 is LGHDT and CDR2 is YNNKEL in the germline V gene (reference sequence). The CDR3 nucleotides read TGTGCCAGCAGCCAAGGATTAGGCTTTGTACCCCTCCACTTT. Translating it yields CASSQGLGFVPLHF. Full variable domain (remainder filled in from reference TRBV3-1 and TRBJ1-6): DTAVSQTPKYLVTQMGNDKSIKCEQNLGHDTMYWYKQDSKKFLKIMFSYNNKELIINETVPNRFSPKSPDKAHLNLHINSLELGDSAVYFCASSQGLGFVPLHFGNGTRLTVT.

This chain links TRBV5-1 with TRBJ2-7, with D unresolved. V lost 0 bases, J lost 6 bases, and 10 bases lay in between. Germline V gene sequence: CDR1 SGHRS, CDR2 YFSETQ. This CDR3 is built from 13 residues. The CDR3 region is CASSLDGHCEQYF. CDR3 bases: TGCGCCAGCAGCTTGGATGGGCACTGCGAGCAGTACTTC.

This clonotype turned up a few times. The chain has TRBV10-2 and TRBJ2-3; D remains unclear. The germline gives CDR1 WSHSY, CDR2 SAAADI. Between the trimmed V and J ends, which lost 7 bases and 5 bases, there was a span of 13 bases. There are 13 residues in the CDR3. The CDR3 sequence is CASKAVDVDTQYF. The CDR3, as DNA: TGCGCCAGCAAGGCCGTGGACGTAGATACGCAGTATTTT.

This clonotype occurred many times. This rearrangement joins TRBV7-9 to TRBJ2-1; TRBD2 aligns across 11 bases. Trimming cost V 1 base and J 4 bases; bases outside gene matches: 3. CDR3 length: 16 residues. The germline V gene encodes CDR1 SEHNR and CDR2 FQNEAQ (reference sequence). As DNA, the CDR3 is TGTGCCAGCAGCTTAGGGGGGACTAGCGGATACAATGAGCAGTTCTTC. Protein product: CASSLGGTSGYNEQFF.